The T cell receptor (beta chain) described here comes from a study of T cell responses to AZD1222 COVID-19 vaccine. The protocol was immunoSEQ multiplex PCR, while the TCRdb copy is restricted to in-frame clones and leaves out a portion. There are 55,000 to 65,000 clones in the sample; nearly 80% occur only once, and just under 5% lies in the top ten. Germline loops: CDR1 MNHEY, CDR2 SVGAGI. V lost 7 bases, J lost 3 bases, and 1 base lay in between. CDR3 length: 10 residues. The source material was peripheral blood, sampled 28 days after the second AZD1222 dose. This TCR was sampled from an adult who received the AZD1222 COVID-19 vaccine. The chain is built from TRBV6-5 and TRBJ1-3, with no clear D. DNA for the CDR3: TGTGCCAGCATTGGAAACACCATATATTTT. It codes for CASIGNTIYF.